This TCR beta chain is drawn from a study of cytomegalovirus exposure and HLA in healthy donors. The length of the CDR3 is 16 residues. Trimming pared 3 bases from V and 4 bases from J, leaving 19 bases between. The germline V gene encodes CDR1 SGHKS and CDR2 YYEKEE (reference sequence). In the PCR, 60 Vbeta and 13 Jbeta primers were used. TCRdb keeps only in-frame clones here, not all; method: immunoSEQ multiplex PCR. This sample yields 110,000 or so clones, of which around 68% are seen a single time; more than 3.5% belongs to the top ten. This chain joins TRBV5-5 and TRBJ1-2, with a weak D call TRBD1 (5 bases). Sequenced: PBMCs. The clonotype originates from a woman aged 35 to 49 in good health and CMV-seropositive. This CDR3 is CASSSGGSRGPYGYTF. The CDR3 DNA reads as TGTGCCAGCAGCTCGGGGGGGAGCCGTGGGCCCTATGGCTACACCTTC. The complete variable domain, with remaining parts taken from reference TRBV5-5 and TRBJ1-2, reads DAGVTQSPTHLIKTRGQQVTLRCSPISGHKSVSWYQQVLGQGPQFIFQYYEKEERGRGNFPDRFSARQFPNYSSELNVNALLLGDSALYLCASSSGGSRGPYGYTFGSGTRLTVV.